The 17 T cell receptor beta chains below were found in one sample sequenced in a study of control samples from healthy donors and cancer patients. Some clones are missing from TCRdb's copy, which holds only in-frame ones; the method was immunoSEQ multiplex PCR. Of about 250,000 clones in the sample, roughly 87% are singletons; the top ten hold 13%. The sequenced sample consisted of PBMCs. The receptor source for this set is an older woman with lung cancer.

In this sample, this clone turned up once. The chain employs TRBV7-3 and TRBJ1-4; D perhaps matches TRBD1 (6 bases). The germline V and J ends were trimmed by 5 bases and 8 bases, with 12 bases remaining between them. The CDR3 has 13 amino acids. CDR1 and CDR2 from the germline V gene are SGHTA and FQGTGA. This chain's CDR3 is CASSKGEGEKLFF. CDR3 bases: TGTGCCAGCAGCAAGGGGGAAGGGGAAAAACTGTTTTTT.

V and J are TRBV5-4 and TRBJ2-3; D assignment may be TRBD1 or TRBD2 (5 bases each). The CDR3 runs to 13 residues. CDR1 is SGHNT, CDR2 YYREEE, per germline (reference sequence). V lost 4 bases and J lost 5, with 11 bases in between. CDR3 in DNA: TGTGCCAGCAGCGGGGACCGGGGAGATACGCAGTATTTT. Translating it yields CASSGDRGDTQYF. Combining the CDR3 with reference TRBV5-4 and TRBJ2-3 gives the whole variable domain ETGVTQSPTHLIKTRGQQVTLRCSSQSGHNTVSWYQQALGQGPQFIFQYYREEENGRGNFPPRFSGLQFPNYSSELNVNALELDDSALYLCASSGDRGDTQYFGPGTRLTVL.

The chain is built from TRBV5-6 and TRBJ1-2; weak D call: TRBD1 (5 bases). Germline V lookup: CDR1 SGHDT, CDR2 YYEEEE. V gave up 0 bases and J gave up 4 bases, with 10 bases separating them. The CDR3 extends over 14 amino acids. In DNA form, the CDR3 reads TGTGCCAGCAGCTTGGGACAGACGATCTATGGCTACACCTTC. Its protein product is CASSLGQTIYGYTF.

The rearrangement uses TRBV5-1 and TRBJ1-5; D is uncertain. CDR1 is SGHRS and CDR2 is YFSETQ in the germline V gene. This CDR3 has 13 residues. V shed 4 bases and J shed 9 bases, with 14 bases lying between them. In nucleotides, the CDR3 is TGCGCCAGCAGCCCGACGGGCACTGGGCCCCAGCATTTT. It encodes CASSPTGTGPQHF. Using reference TRBV5-1 and TRBJ1-5 for the parts outside the CDR3, the full variable domain is KAGVTQTPRYLIKTRGQQVTLSCSPISGHRSVSWYQQTPGQGLQFLFEYFSETQRNKGNFPGRFSGRQFSNSRSEMNVSTLELGDSALYLCASSPTGTGPQHFGDGTRLSIL.

V usage is TRBV6-5 and J usage is TRBJ1-1; the D is unclear. Germline V lookup: CDR1 MNHEY, CDR2 SVGAGI. Trimming stripped 0 bases from V and 5 bases from J, with 10 bases between. This CDR3 spans 14 amino acids. CDR3 sequence (DNA): TGTGCCAGCAGTTACTCCTCCAGAGCGACTGAAGCTTTCTTT. It is translated as CASSYSSRATEAFF.

The chain joins TRBV11-2 to TRBJ2-5; D may be TRBD2 (5 bases). CDR1 is SGHAT and CDR2 is FQNNGV in the germline V gene. This CDR3 region has 17 residues. Trimming stripped 1 base from V and 4 bases from J, with 19 bases between. CDR3 coding DNA: TGTGCCAGCAGCTTAGTTCGCGGCTCTACGGGGAGAGAGACCCAGTACTTC. Translating it yields CASSLVRGSTGRETQYF.

The chain is built from TRBV18 and TRBJ1-3; D uncertain. Per germline, CDR1 KGHSH and CDR2 LQKENI. Trimming took 3 bases from V and 0 from J, leaving 6 bases between them. The CDR3 consists of 14 residues. The CDR3 sequence is CASSPRASGNTIYF. In nucleotides, the CDR3 is TGTGCCAGCTCACCCCGTGCCTCTGGAAACACCATATATTTT.

The CDR3 region is CASSPGRPTTGGGYTF. CDR3 bases: TGCGCCAGCAGCCCAGGTAGACCCACGACAGGGGGTGGCTACACCTTC. The V call is TRBV4-1, the J call TRBJ1-2; 9 bases map to TRBD1. V dropped 4 bases and J dropped 7; count of bases not matched to a gene: 13. CDR1 is MGHRA, CDR2 YSYEKL, per germline. This CDR3 has 16 amino acids.

The chain recombines TRBV5-6 with TRBJ2-1; no clear D gene. Germline CDR1 and CDR2: SGHDT and YYEEEE. CDR3 size: 16 residues. Trimming pared 0 bases from V and 7 bases from J, leaving 17 bases between. The chain's CDR3 is CASSLERRTIWNEQFF. The DNA of the CDR3 is TGTGCCAGCAGCTTGGAGCGCAGAACTATCTGGAATGAGCAGTTCTTC.

Comment on this clone: The identical CDR3 is also encoded by other nucleotide sequences in the sample. The rearrangement links TRBV5-1 to TRBJ2-5; D gene ambiguous. V lost 4 bases and J lost 1, with 11 bases in between. The CDR3 consists of 14 residues. In germline, CDR1 is SGHRS, CDR2 YFSETQ. CDR3 nucleotide sequence: TGCGCCAGCAGCCCGACGGCACCCCAAGAGACCCAGTACTTC. Translated: CASSPTAPQETQYF.

This rearrangement joins TRBV3-1 (or the pseudogene TRBV3-2) to TRBJ1-1; maybe TRBD1 (5 bases). This CDR3 comprises 13 residues. V lost 6 bases and J 7 bases, leaving 15 bases between the germline ends. Germline V CDR1 and CDR2: LGHDT, YNNKEL (reference sequence). The CDR3 nucleotides are TGTGCCAGCAGTCCCGACGGGGCTCATGAAGCTTTCTTT. This encodes CASSPDGAHEAFF.

The chain couples TRBV2 to TRBJ1-6; D gene uncertain. The CDR3 loop spans 8 amino acids. V shed 10 bases and J shed 15 bases, with 7 bases lying between them. Germline CDR1 SNHLY, CDR2 FYNNEI. Here the CDR3 DNA reads TGTGCCACCGGCAGCCTCCACTTT. It encodes CATGSLHF.

The V and J genes are TRBV3-1 (or the pseudogene TRBV3-2) and TRBJ2-2; D ambiguous. Germline assignment: CDR1 LGHDT and CDR2 YNNKEL (reference sequence). V dropped 0 bases and J dropped 7 bases, with 3 bases sitting between them. This CDR3 spans 12 amino acids. CDR3 residues: CASSQEGGELFF. The CDR3 nucleotides read TGTGCCAGCAGCCAAGAAGGCGGGGAGCTGTTTTTT.

This clone was seen once. The chain combines TRBV5-1 with TRBJ2-7; D unresolved. V lost 0 bases and J lost 2, with 12 bases in between. CDR1 SGHRS and CDR2 YFSETQ come from the germline V gene. CDR3 size: 15 residues. Written as DNA, the CDR3 is TGCGCCAGCAGCTTGGATGGTTCGGCCGCCTACGAGCAGTACTTC. This codes for CASSLDGSAAYEQYF.

The rearrangement links TRBV5-1 to TRBJ2-5; 9 bases are a match to TRBD1. Trimming at V came to 3 bases and at J to 5 bases, leaving 8 bases not matched to a gene. Looked up from germline, CDR1 is SGHRS and CDR2 is YFSETQ. This CDR3 is 15 amino acids long. CDR3 sequence reads: CASSSLGQGLETQYF. The CDR3 nucleotides read TGCGCCAGCAGCTCACTGGGACAGGGCCTGGAGACCCAGTACTTC.

The J gene is TRBJ1-1, the V gene TRBV14; D might be TRBD1 (5 bases). Germline V gene data show CDR1 as SGHDN and CDR2 as FVKESK. Trimming left V 5 bases short and J 0 bases short, with 13 bases between. The CDR3 is 15 residues long. The CDR3 DNA sequence: TGTGCCAGCAGCGAAGGGGAATTAGTGAACACTGAAGCTTTCTTT. It translates to CASSEGELVNTEAFF.

As to this clone: Other DNA sequences in the same sample also yield this CDR3. The genes are TRBV20-1 and TRBJ2-5; no reliable D call. V gave up 3 bases and J gave up 2 bases, with 10 bases separating them. There are 13 residues in the CDR3. In germline, CDR1 is DFQATT, CDR2 SNEGSKA (reference sequence). Here the CDR3 DNA reads TGCAGTGCTAGTCGAACAACGCAAGAGACCCAGTACTTC. This sequence encodes CSASRTTQETQYF.